The 10 T cell receptor beta chains below all came from one sample that was sequenced in a study of shared clonotypes between healthy human individuals. Assay: immunoSEQ multiplex PCR; the TCRdb copy retains only in-frame clones and omits some. The sample lists 980,000 or so clones; about 80% were seen once. The specimen was memory CD4+ T cells sorted from blood. Subset: CD45RA-negative fraction. These receptors all stem from a man aged 18 to 29 in good health.

This chain connects TRBV5-4 to TRBJ2-5; 7 nucleotides align to TRBD2. This CDR3 is built from 15 residues. Germline assignment: CDR1 SGHNT and CDR2 YYREEE (reference sequence). V gave up 0 bases and J gave up 5 bases; unmatched junction bases: 7. CDR3 bases: TGTGCCAGCAGCTTGGGAATGGGGCGGGGGGAGACCCAGTACTTC. Translating gives CASSLGMGRGETQYF. The whole variable domain, remainder taken from reference TRBV5-4 and TRBJ2-5, is ETGVTQSPTHLIKTRGQQVTLRCSSQSGHNTVSWYQQALGQGPQFIFQYYREEENGRGNFPPRFSGLQFPNYSSELNVNALELDDSALYLCASSLGMGRGETQYFGPGTRLLVL.

This chain joins TRBV18 and TRBJ2-3, with 7 bases that match TRBD1. This CDR3 has 15 amino acids. V lost 5 bases, J lost 2 bases, and 7 bases stayed unmatched. Germline CDR1 reads KGHSH; CDR2 reads LQKENI. Here the CDR3 reads CASSSRQGPTDTQYF. The CDR3 bases are TGTGCCAGCTCATCCCGACAGGGACCCACAGATACGCAGTATTTT.

This clone was recorded only once. The CDR3 loop reads CASSQDLRTEAFF. DNA for the CDR3: TGCGCCAGCAGCCAAGACCTTCGGACTGAAGCTTTCTTT. The chain recombines TRBV5-1 with TRBJ1-1; D gene unclear. CDR1 SGHRS and CDR2 YFSETQ come from the germline V gene. V gave up 4 bases and J gave up 5 bases, with 12 bases separating them. The CDR3 totals 13 residues.

Only one count was recorded for this clone. The V call is TRBV10-1, the J call TRBJ2-3, with no clear D. The germline CDR1 and CDR2 sequences are WNHNN and SYGVQD (reference sequence). CDR3 length equals 12 residues. Trimming pared 5 bases from V and 5 bases from J, leaving 8 bases between. CDR3 loop: CASSLHLDTQYF. CDR3 DNA: TGCGCCAGCAGTTTGCACCTAGATACGCAGTATTTT.

The chain is built from TRBV19 and TRBJ2-5, with 11 bases lining up with TRBD1. J lost 4 bases, V lost 4 bases, and 8 bases had no gene match. This CDR3 is 16 amino acids long. The germline V gene has CDR1 LNHDA and CDR2 SQIVND (reference sequence). The CDR3 region has the DNA TGTGCCAGTAGTACACGGGGACAGGGGGACGGAGAGACCCAGTACTTC. Protein sequence: CASSTRGQGDGETQYF.

The chain carries TRBV27 and TRBJ2-7, with D perhaps matching TRBD2 (6 bases). The CDR3 contains 14 residues. Germline CDR1 MNHEY, CDR2 SMNVEV (reference sequence). Trimming pared 4 bases from V and 7 bases from J, leaving 17 bases between. CDR3 protein: CASSSLEGGHEQYF. For the CDR3, the DNA is TGTGCCAGCAGTTCCCTGGAAGGAGGGCATGAGCAGTACTTC.

This clone was recorded a few times. CDR3 loop: CASSARGEAFF. In DNA, the CDR3 is TGTGCCAGCAGCGCACGGGGGGAAGCTTTCTTT. J is TRBJ1-1 and V is TRBV5-8, with D maybe TRBD1 (5 bases). The ends were cut back, 4 bases at V and 8 bases at J, with 9 bases in the middle. The CDR3 is 11 amino acids. CDR1 SGHTS and CDR2 YDEGEE come from the germline V gene.

This clone was counted a few times. Other nucleotide sequences from this sample produce the same CDR3. V usage is TRBV9 and J usage is TRBJ2-3; D is possibly TRBD1 (5 bases). The CDR3 is 14 amino acids. Germline V gene sequence: CDR1 SGDLS, CDR2 YYNGEE. Trimming shortened V by 2 bases and J by 2 bases, and 9 bases separated the two germline ends. The DNA for the CDR3 is TGTGCCAGCAGCGTTGGGGCCCCCACAGATACGCAGTATTTT. This encodes CASSVGAPTDTQYF.

In its sample, this clone was seen once. This chain connects TRBV10-3 to TRBJ2-3; 9 bases agree with TRBD2. Germline lookup yields CDR1 ENHRY and CDR2 SYGVKD. V shed 7 bases, J shed 4 bases, and the junction held 6 bases outside the gene matches. There are 14 residues in the CDR3. The CDR3 protein is CAIMGTSSADTQYF. CDR3 in DNA: TGTGCCATCATGGGGACTAGCAGCGCAGATACGCAGTATTTT.

About this clone: Other nucleotide sequences in the sample specify the same CDR3. The rearrangement links TRBV19 to TRBJ2-5; D remains unclear. The CDR3 has 14 residues. Deletions cut 4 bases from V and 2 bases from J, with 11 bases between. Germline V lookup: CDR1 LNHDA, CDR2 SQIVND (reference sequence). CDR3 DNA: TGTGCCAGTAGTAATGGTAGGGATCAAGAGACCCAGTACTTC. Amino acid sequence: CASSNGRDQETQYF. The variable domain in full, completed from reference TRBV19 and TRBJ2-5, reads DGGITQSPKYLFRKEGQNVTLSCEQNLNHDAMYWYRQDPGQGLRLIYYSQIVNDFQKGDIAEGYSVSREKKESFPLTVTSAQKNPTAFYLCASSNGRDQETQYFGPGTRLLVL.